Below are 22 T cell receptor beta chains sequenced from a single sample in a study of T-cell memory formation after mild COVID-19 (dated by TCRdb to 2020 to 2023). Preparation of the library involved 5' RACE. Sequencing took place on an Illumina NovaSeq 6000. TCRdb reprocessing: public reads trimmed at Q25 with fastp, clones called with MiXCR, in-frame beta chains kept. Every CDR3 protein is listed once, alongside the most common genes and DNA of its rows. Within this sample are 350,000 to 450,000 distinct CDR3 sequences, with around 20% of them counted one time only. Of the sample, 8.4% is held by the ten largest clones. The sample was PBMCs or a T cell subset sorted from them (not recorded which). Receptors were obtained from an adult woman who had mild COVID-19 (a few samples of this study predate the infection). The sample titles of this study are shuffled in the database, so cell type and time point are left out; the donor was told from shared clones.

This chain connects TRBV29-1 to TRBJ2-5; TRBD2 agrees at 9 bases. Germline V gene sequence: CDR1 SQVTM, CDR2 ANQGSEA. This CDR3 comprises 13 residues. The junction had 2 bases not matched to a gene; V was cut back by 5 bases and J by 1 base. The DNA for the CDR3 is TGCAGCGTTAAAGCGGGAGGCCAAGAGACCCAGTACTTC. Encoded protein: CSVKAGGQETQYF.

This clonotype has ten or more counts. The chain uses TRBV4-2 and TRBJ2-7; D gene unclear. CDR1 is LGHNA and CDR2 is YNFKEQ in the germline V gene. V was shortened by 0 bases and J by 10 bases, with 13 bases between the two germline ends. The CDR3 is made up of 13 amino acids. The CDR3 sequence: CASSQDNGRAQYF. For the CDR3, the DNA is TGTGCCAGCAGCCAAGATAACGGCCGGGCACAGTACTTC.

CDR3 DNA sequence: TGTGCCAGCAGTTACGGTGCAGGCTTACGCAAAGAAGCTTTCTTT. This sequence encodes CASSYGAGLRKEAFF. The chain couples TRBV6-5 to TRBJ1-1; D remains ambiguous. Germline values: CDR1 MNHEY, CDR2 SVGAGI. The V gene lost 2 bases and the J gene lost 8 bases, with 18 bases spanning the gap. The CDR3 is made up of 15 amino acids.

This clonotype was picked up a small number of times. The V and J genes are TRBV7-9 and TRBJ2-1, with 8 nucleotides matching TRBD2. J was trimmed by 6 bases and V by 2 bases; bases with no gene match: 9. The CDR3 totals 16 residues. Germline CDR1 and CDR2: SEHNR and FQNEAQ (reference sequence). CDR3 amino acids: CASSLPGLVEFNEQFF. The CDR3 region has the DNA TGTGCCAGCAGCTTACCGGGACTAGTAGAATTCAATGAGCAGTTCTTC.

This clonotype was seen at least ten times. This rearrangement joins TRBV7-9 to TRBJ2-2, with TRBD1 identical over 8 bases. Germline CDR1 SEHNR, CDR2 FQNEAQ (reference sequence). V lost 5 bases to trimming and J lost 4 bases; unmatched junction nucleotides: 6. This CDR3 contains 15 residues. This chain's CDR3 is CASSQGQGPTGELFF. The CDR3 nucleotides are TGTGCCAGCAGCCAAGGACAGGGACCCACCGGGGAGCTGTTTTTT.

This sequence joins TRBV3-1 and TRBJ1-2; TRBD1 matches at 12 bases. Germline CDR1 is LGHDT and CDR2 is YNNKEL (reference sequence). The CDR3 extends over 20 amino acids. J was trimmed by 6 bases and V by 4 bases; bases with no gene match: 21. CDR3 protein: CASSLDIITGQGAPANGYTF. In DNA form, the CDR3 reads TGTGCCAGCAGCCTCGACATTATAACGGGACAGGGGGCGCCGGCTAATGGCTACACCTTC.

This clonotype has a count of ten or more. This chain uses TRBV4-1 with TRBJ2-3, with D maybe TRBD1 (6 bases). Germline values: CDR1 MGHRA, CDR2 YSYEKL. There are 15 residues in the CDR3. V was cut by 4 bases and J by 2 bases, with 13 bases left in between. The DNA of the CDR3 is TGCGCCAGCAGCCGCGTTCAGGGGAACACAGATACGCAGTATTTT. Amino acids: CASSRVQGNTDTQYF.

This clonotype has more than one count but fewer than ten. As DNA, the CDR3 is TGTGCCAGCGTCTCGGGAGTCAGCACAGATACGCAGTATTTT. Protein: CASVSGVSTDTQYF. This chain connects TRBV6-5 to TRBJ2-3, with D perhaps matching TRBD2 (6 bases). CDR3 length: 14 residues. Germline loops: CDR1 MNHEY, CDR2 SVGAGI. V dropped 8 bases and J dropped 0 bases, with 12 bases sitting between them.

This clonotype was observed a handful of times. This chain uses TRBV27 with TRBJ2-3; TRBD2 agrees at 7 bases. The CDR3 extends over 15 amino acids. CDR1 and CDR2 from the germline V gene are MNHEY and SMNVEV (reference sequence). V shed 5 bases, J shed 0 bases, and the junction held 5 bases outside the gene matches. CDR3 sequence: CASSAREYSTDTQYF. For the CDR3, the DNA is TGTGCCAGCAGTGCGCGGGAGTATAGCACAGATACGCAGTATTTT.

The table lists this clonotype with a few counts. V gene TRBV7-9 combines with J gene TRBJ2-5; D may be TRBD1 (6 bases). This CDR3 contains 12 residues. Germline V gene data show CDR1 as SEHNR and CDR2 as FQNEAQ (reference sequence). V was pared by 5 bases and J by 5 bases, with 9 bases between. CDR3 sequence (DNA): TGTGCCAGCAGCGGGGGCTGGGAGACCCAGTACTTC. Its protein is CASSGGWETQYF.

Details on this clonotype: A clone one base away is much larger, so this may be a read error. CDR3 sequence: CASSLGVVEVFF. CDR3 DNA sequence: TGTGCCAGCAGCTTAGGAGTTGTAGAAGTTTTCTTT. The V gene is TRBV7-9, the J gene TRBJ1-1; D gene uncertain. Germline-derived CDR1 and CDR2 are SEHNR and FQNEAQ (reference sequence). This CDR3 is 12 amino acids long.

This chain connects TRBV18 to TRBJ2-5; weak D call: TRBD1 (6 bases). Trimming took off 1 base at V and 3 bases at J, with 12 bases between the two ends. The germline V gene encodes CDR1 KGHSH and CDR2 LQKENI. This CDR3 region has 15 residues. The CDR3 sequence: CASSPLQGPKETQYF. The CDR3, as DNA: TGTGCCAGCTCACCACTTCAGGGGCCGAAAGAGACCCAGTACTTC.

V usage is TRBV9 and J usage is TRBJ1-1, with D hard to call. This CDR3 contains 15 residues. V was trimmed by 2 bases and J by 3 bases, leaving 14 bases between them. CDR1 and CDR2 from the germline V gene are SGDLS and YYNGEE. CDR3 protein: CASSVSGVGYTEAFF. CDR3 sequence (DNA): TGTGCCAGCAGCGTTAGTGGGGTGGGATACACTGAAGCTTTCTTT.

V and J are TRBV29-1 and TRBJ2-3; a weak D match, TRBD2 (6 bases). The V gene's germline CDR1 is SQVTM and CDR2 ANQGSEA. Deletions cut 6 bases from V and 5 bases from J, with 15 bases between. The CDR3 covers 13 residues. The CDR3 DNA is TGCAGCGTCCGTGGACTACTCCGAGATACGCAGTATTTT. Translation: CSVRGLLRDTQYF.

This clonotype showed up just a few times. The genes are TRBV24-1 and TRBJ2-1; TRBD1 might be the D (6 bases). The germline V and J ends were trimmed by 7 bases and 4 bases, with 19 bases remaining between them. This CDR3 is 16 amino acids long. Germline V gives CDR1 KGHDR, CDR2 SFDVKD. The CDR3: CATRDNREGFYNEQFF. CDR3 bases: TGTGCCACCAGGGATAACAGGGAAGGCTTTTACAATGAGCAGTTCTTC.

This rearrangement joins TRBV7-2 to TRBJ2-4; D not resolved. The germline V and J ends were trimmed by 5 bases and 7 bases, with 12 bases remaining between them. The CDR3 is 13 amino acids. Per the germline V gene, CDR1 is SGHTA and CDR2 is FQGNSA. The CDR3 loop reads CASSATTSNIQYF. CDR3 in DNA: TGTGCCAGCAGCGCAACCACGTCGAACATTCAGTACTTC.

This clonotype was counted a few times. CDR3 loop: CASSPDTGRGDTQYF. CDR3 bases: TGCGCCAGCAGCCCAGACACAGGGAGGGGGGATACGCAGTATTTT. This chain links TRBV5-1 with TRBJ2-3; possibly TRBD2 for D (7 bases). The CDR3 has 15 amino acids. Germline CDR1 and CDR2: SGHRS and YFSETQ. The V and J ends lost 4 bases and 6 bases respectively, with 18 bases between them.

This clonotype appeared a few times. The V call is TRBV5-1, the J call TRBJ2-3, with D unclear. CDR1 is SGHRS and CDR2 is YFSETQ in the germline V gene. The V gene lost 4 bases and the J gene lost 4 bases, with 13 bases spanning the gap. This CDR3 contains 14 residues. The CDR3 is CASSPGTEADTQYF. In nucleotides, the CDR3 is TGCGCCAGCAGCCCCGGAACCGAGGCAGATACGCAGTATTTT.

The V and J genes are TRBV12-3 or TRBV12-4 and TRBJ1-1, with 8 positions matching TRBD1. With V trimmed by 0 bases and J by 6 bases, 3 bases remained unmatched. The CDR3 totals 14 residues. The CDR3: CASSLADRAPEAFF. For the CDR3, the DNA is TGTGCCAGCAGTTTAGCGGACAGGGCCCCTGAAGCTTTCTTT.

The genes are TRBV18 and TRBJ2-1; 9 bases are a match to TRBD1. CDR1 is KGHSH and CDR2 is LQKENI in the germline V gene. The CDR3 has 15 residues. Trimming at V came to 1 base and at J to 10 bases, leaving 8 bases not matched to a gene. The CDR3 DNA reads TGTGCCAGCTCACCACGTAGGACAGGGGTGAGCGAGCAGTTCTTC. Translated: CASSPRRTGVSEQFF.

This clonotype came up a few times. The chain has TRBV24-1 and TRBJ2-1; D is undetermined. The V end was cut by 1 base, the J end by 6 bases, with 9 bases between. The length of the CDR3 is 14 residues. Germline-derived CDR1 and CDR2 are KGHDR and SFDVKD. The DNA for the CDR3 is TGTGCCACCAGTGATTTTCCGGCGAGCAATGAGCAGTTCTTC. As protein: CATSDFPASNEQFF.

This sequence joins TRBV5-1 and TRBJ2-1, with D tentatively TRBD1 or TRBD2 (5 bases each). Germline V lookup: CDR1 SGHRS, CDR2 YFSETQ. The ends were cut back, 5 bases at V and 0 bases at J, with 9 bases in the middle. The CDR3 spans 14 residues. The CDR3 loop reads CASRAGTSYNEQFF. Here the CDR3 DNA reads TGCGCCAGCAGGGCCGGGACCTCCTACAATGAGCAGTTCTTC.